This T cell receptor beta chain appears in the sequencing data of a study of long-term antiretroviral therapy in people with HIV. Study outcomes and limitations: Researchers lacked any data on ART adherence, viral resistance or therapy changes. Every time point showed a repertoire led by clones expanded before ART.

They ran version v3.0 of the immunoSEQ assay at survey level. Libraries were prepared by immunoSEQ multiplex PCR; TCRdb keeps only in-frame clonotypes and omits some of them. The top ten clones hold 12% to 15% of a sample with around 20,000 clones, around three quarters of them seen once. In the case of this clone: The target antigen is unknown.

Samples held about 0.9-10 million cryopreserved PBMC, and DNA extraction followed. The CDR3 contains 16 residues. The sequence was collected from a woman in her 30s with HIV. The gene calls are TRBV12-2 and TRBJ2-7. TRBV12-2 is recorded as a pseudogene. Sequencing was performed on unsorted PBMCs, taken 2.9 years after starting antiretroviral therapy. The CDR3 region has the DNA TGTGCAAGTCGCCGTCACCGGCCCATTGGGTTGAGCGAGCAGTACTTC. Protein product: CASRRHRPIGLSEQYF.